Each of the 10 T cell receptor beta chains below was sequenced from the same sample in a study of blood T cell repertoires in COVID-19. Assay: immunoSEQ multiplex PCR; the TCRdb copy retains only in-frame clones and omits some. The sample yields about 110,000 clones, roughly 70% seen once. The sample comprised peripheral blood. Receptor source: a woman between 35 and 50 years old with acute or convalescent COVID-19.

This sequence joins TRBV30 and TRBJ1-2; D gene ambiguous. Germline CDR1 reads GTSNPN; CDR2 reads SVGIG (reference sequence). The CDR3 totals 13 residues. Deletions cut 0 bases from V and 4 bases from J, with 9 bases between. CDR3 nucleotide sequence: TGTGCCTGGAGTGTGGGCTCAGGCTATGGCTACACCTTC. Translating gives CAWSVGSGYGYTF.

The chain links TRBV15 to TRBJ1-1; D is undetermined. The CDR3 is made up of 12 amino acids. CDR1 is LNHNV, CDR2 YYDKDF, per germline (reference sequence). V was shortened by 5 bases and J by 3 bases, with 7 bases between the two germline ends. DNA of the CDR3: TGTGCCACCAGCGTGAGGGACACTGAAGCTTTCTTT. This sequence encodes CATSVRDTEAFF.

This chain links TRBV2 with TRBJ1-6; TRBD1 matches at 8 bases. V lost 10 bases and J lost 10; bases outside the gene matches: 9. The germline V gene encodes CDR1 SNHLY and CDR2 FYNNEI. The length of the CDR3 is 13 residues. As DNA, the CDR3 is TGTGCCACCACAGGGGGGGGTTGGTCACCCCTCCACTTT. This encodes CATTGGGWSPLHF.

The chain links TRBV5-1 to TRBJ2-3, with D possibly matching TRBD2 (5 bases). This CDR3 region has 15 residues. Trimming removed 1 base at V and 3 bases at J, with 12 bases between. In germline, CDR1 is SGHRS, CDR2 YFSETQ. The CDR3 DNA reads TGCGCCAGCAGCTTGTATCTAGCTGAAACAGATACGCAGTATTTT. This sequence encodes CASSLYLAETDTQYF. The full variable domain, in which reference TRBV5-1 and TRBJ2-3 provide the parts outside the CDR3, is KAGVTQTPRYLIKTRGQQVTLSCSPISGHRSVSWYQQTPGQGLQFLFEYFSETQRNKGNFPGRFSGRQFSNSRSEMNVSTLELGDSALYLCASSLYLAETDTQYFGPGTRLTVL.

The count of this clone is one. The chain couples TRBV5-1 to TRBJ2-5, with TRBD2 as a possible D gene (6 bases). The V gene's germline CDR1 is SGHRS and CDR2 YFSETQ. Trimming took 1 base from V and 2 from J, leaving 12 bases between them. This CDR3 contains 15 residues. Here the CDR3 DNA reads TGCGCCAGCAGCTTGTTACCGGGGGTTCAAGAGACCCAGTACTTC. This codes for CASSLLPGVQETQYF.

The rearrangement joins TRBV19 to TRBJ2-5; 9 nucleotides match TRBD1. CDR1 and CDR2 (germline): LNHDA, SQIVND (reference sequence). V was pared by 7 bases and J by 2 bases, with 11 bases of the junction left unmatched. The CDR3 extends over 16 amino acids. The CDR3 loop is CASNNPGQGRQETQYF. The CDR3, as DNA: TGTGCCAGTAACAATCCCGGACAGGGGAGGCAAGAGACCCAGTACTTC.

J is TRBJ2-3 and V is TRBV5-1; D is possibly TRBD1 (6 bases). Germline V gene lookup returns CDR1 SGHRS and CDR2 YFSETQ. This CDR3 is built from 14 residues. Trimming stripped 1 base from V and 3 bases from J, with 9 bases between. CDR3 sequence reads: CASSLNRETDTQYF. Here the CDR3 DNA reads TGCGCCAGCAGCTTGAACAGGGAGACAGATACGCAGTATTTT.

The chain links TRBV27 to TRBJ2-7, with D possibly being TRBD2 (5 bases). Germline CDR1 is MNHEY and CDR2 is SMNVEV (reference sequence). The CDR3 runs to 15 residues. Between the trimmed V and J ends, which lost 8 bases and 4 bases, there was a span of 21 bases. CDR3 sequence (DNA): TGTGCCAGCTCCATGAAGCAAACCCCGGGATACGAGCAGTACTTC. This encodes CASSMKQTPGYEQYF.

The chain couples TRBV10-3 to TRBJ1-6; 9 bases agree with TRBD1. Losses at the gene ends were 7 bases for V and 9 bases for J; bases not matched to a gene: 7. Germline CDR1 reads ENHRY; CDR2 reads SYGVKD. This CDR3 is built from 14 residues. The CDR3 sequence is CAIMPDRGTSPLHF. The DNA for the CDR3 is TGTGCCATCATGCCGGACAGGGGCACTTCACCCCTCCACTTT.

The V call is TRBV2, the J call TRBJ1-2, with D unresolved. Trimming pared 8 bases from V and 5 bases from J, leaving 15 bases between. This CDR3 has 13 amino acids. Germline CDR1 reads SNHLY; CDR2 reads FYNNEI. In DNA form, the CDR3 reads TGTGCCAGCCGGCGGGATAACGCTTATGGCTACACCTTC. Its protein is CASRRDNAYGYTF.